These 24 T cell receptor beta chains were sequenced from one sample in a study of OX40 agonist ivuxolimab in advanced cancers. The repertoire was sequenced with immunoSEQ multiplex PCR; TCRdb's copy has only in-frame clones and lacks some. The sample records tens of thousands of clones, approximately 89% being singletons. This specimen consisted of CD4+ or CD8+ T cells sorted from blood, obtained in a trial of the OX40 agonist ivuxolimab. The receptors originated from an adult with an advanced solid tumor such as melanoma, head and neck, liver or kidney cancer.

The J gene is TRBJ1-5, the V gene TRBV6-1, with D uncertain. The CDR3 contains 9 residues. Trimming left V 11 bases short and J 7 bases short, with 6 bases between. Germline CDR1 MNHNS, CDR2 SASEGT. CDR3 protein: CAVDQPQHF. In nucleotides, the CDR3 is TGTGCCGTCGACCAGCCCCAGCATTTT.

The genes are TRBV5-1 and TRBJ1-6; D is undetermined. CDR3 length equals 18 residues. CDR1 is SGHRS, CDR2 YFSETQ, per germline. V shed 5 bases and J shed 0 bases, with 18 bases lying between them. The CDR3 loop reads CASRVRTAWSSYNSPLHF. The CDR3 bases are TGCGCCAGCAGGGTACGGACTGCCTGGAGCTCCTATAATTCACCCCTCCACTTT. Looking up the rest from reference TRBV5-1 and TRBJ1-6 gives the full variable domain: KAGVTQTPRYLIKTRGQQVTLSCSPISGHRSVSWYQQTPGQGLQFLFEYFSETQRNKGNFPGRFSGRQFSNSRSEMNVSTLELGDSALYLCASRVRTAWSSYNSPLHFGNGTRLTVT.

This CDR3 reads CASSFGQGAWEQYF. The CDR3 DNA reads TGTGCCAGCAGTTTCGGGCAGGGGGCGTGGGAGCAGTACTTC. The rearrangement uses TRBV27 and TRBJ2-7; 8 bases are a match to TRBD1. Germline V gene data show CDR1 as MNHEY and CDR2 as SMNVEV (reference sequence). Losses at the gene ends were 3 bases for V and 7 bases for J; bases not matched to a gene: 8. The CDR3 sequence is 14 residues long.

The V call is TRBV5-1, the J call TRBJ2-7; D remains unclear. Germline V lookup: CDR1 SGHRS, CDR2 YFSETQ. V was pared by 0 bases and J by 5 bases, with 15 bases between. The CDR3 sequence is 15 residues long. In nucleotides, the CDR3 is TGCGCCAGCAGCTTGGAACGAGGCGGTGGGGACGAGCAGTACTTC. It is translated as CASSLERGGGDEQYF.

The chain carries TRBV4-3 and TRBJ2-2; D call uncertain. There are 14 residues in the CDR3. V lost 0 bases and J 8 bases, leaving 10 bases between the germline ends. Per the germline V gene, CDR1 is LGHNA and CDR2 is YSLEER. CDR3: CASSQDKVEGELFF. The CDR3 nucleotides are TGCGCCAGCAGCCAAGACAAGGTAGAGGGGGAGCTGTTTTTT.

The chain links TRBV2 to TRBJ2-2, with D perhaps given as TRBD1 or TRBD2 (5 bases each). Germline assignment: CDR1 SNHLY and CDR2 FYNNEI. The ends were cut back, 6 bases at V and 5 bases at J, with 7 bases in the middle. The CDR3 spans 12 residues. CDR3 nucleotide sequence: TGTGCCAGCAGGTGGGGGACCGGGGAGCTGTTTTTT. Residues: CASRWGTGELFF.

Written as DNA, the CDR3 is TGTGCCAGTGGGGACAGGGTGAAGAACACTGAAGCTTTCTTT. The encoded protein is CASGDRVKNTEAFF. The rearrangement uses TRBV19 and TRBJ1-1; 9 bases fit TRBD1. The CDR3 totals 14 residues. Trimming removed 8 bases from V and 1 base from J; junction bases left unmatched: 5. Germline V gives CDR1 LNHDA, CDR2 SQIVND (reference sequence).

This clone was recorded once. The V gene is TRBV7-9, the J gene TRBJ2-1; D may be TRBD1 (6 bases). The CDR3 loop spans 16 amino acids. Germline lookup yields CDR1 SEHNR and CDR2 FQNEAQ (reference sequence). The V end lost 5 bases, the J end lost 6 bases, and 20 bases lay between the germline ends. The CDR3 reads CASSHYRAEPRNEQFF. The DNA for the CDR3 is TGTGCCAGCAGCCATTACAGGGCCGAGCCCCGCAATGAGCAGTTCTTC.

V gene TRBV27 combines with J gene TRBJ1-3, with D hard to call. Germline V gives CDR1 MNHEY, CDR2 SMNVEV (reference sequence). The CDR3 consists of 13 residues. Trimming left V 7 bases short and J 0 bases short, with 7 bases between. The CDR3 loop reads CASTEGSGNTIYF. The CDR3 DNA reads as TGTGCCAGCACGGAGGGCTCTGGAAACACCATATATTTT.

V gene TRBV6-5 combines with J gene TRBJ2-2, with 7 bases aligning to TRBD1. With 10 bases clipped from V and 2 bases from J, the junction kept 4 bases outside the gene matches. Germline lookup yields CDR1 MNHEY and CDR2 SVGAGI. The CDR3 loop spans 13 amino acids. The CDR3 coding sequence is TGTGCCATCGGACAGGATAACACCGGGGAGCTGTTTTTT. This encodes CAIGQDNTGELFF.

The chain recombines TRBV11-2 with TRBJ2-1; 9 bases are a match to TRBD1. The CDR3 length is 15 residues. V shed 5 bases and J 6 bases; nucleotides not matched to a gene: 8. Germline CDR1 and CDR2: SGHAT and FQNNGV. This chain's CDR3 is CASSQTGGAPNEQFF. In DNA, the CDR3 is TGTGCCAGCAGCCAAACAGGGGGCGCGCCCAATGAGCAGTTCTTC.

CDR3 residues: CASSDWTGRAPDTQYF. CDR3 sequence (DNA): TGTGCCAGCAGCGATTGGACCGGCAGGGCCCCAGATACGCAGTATTTT. The V gene is TRBV4-2, the J gene TRBJ2-3, with a possible D match to TRBD1 (5 bases). The germline V and J ends were trimmed by 5 bases and 4 bases, with 19 bases remaining between them. Germline CDR1 reads LGHNA; CDR2 reads YNFKEQ. The CDR3 contains 16 residues.

V usage is TRBV7-9 and J usage is TRBJ1-2; 7 nucleotides agree with TRBD1. V dropped 5 bases and J dropped 2; count of bases not matched to a gene: 11. Per the germline V gene, CDR1 is SEHNR and CDR2 is FQNEAQ (reference sequence). The CDR3 spans 16 residues. The CDR3 protein is CASSIPRQGENYGYTF. Here the CDR3 DNA reads TGTGCCAGCAGCATACCACGACAGGGTGAAAACTATGGCTACACCTTC.

About this clone itself: Because it lacks the conserved phenylalanine or tryptophan at the end, this CDR3 is likely a read error. The CDR3, as DNA: TGTGCCAGCAGTGAAGGACAGGGAGGAAATTCACCCCTCCACCTT. This encodes CASSEGQGGNSPLHL. The J gene is TRBJ1-6, the V gene TRBV2; the match to TRBD1 covers 7 bases. Unmatched junction bases numbered 4, after V lost 1 base and J lost 7 bases. Germline CDR1 reads SNHLY; CDR2 reads FYNNEI. This CDR3 region has 15 residues.

This clone was detected once. CDR3 DNA sequence: TGTGCCAGCAGCTTGATGACAGGGGGCGGTTACGAGCAGTACTTC. It yields the protein CASSLMTGGGYEQYF. J is TRBJ2-7 and V is TRBV5-4; 10 bases map to TRBD1. Germline trimming cut 1 base from V and 4 bases from J; bases unmatched to any gene: 5. Looked up from germline, CDR1 is SGHNT and CDR2 is YYREEE (reference sequence). The CDR3 contains 15 residues. The whole variable domain, remainder taken from reference TRBV5-4 and TRBJ2-7, is ETGVTQSPTHLIKTRGQQVTLRCSSQSGHNTVSWYQQALGQGPQFIFQYYREEENGRGNFPPRFSGLQFPNYSSELNVNALELDDSALYLCASSLMTGGGYEQYFGPGTRLTVT.

The genes are TRBV5-6 and TRBJ2-5; D possibly matches TRBD1 or TRBD2 (5 bases each). Between the trimmed V and J ends, which lost 2 bases and 5 bases, there was a span of 10 bases. Germline CDR1 SGHDT, CDR2 YYEEEE. This CDR3 contains 13 residues. CDR3 DNA sequence: TGTGCCAGCAGCTTAACGTGGGGGGAGACCCAGTACTTC. This gives the protein CASSLTWGETQYF.

This clone was seen only once. The rearrangement joins TRBV4-1 to TRBJ1-1, with a weak D call TRBD1 (5 bases). In germline, CDR1 is MGHRA, CDR2 YSYEKL. The CDR3 has 14 residues. The V gene lost 5 bases and the J gene lost 3 bases, with 13 bases spanning the gap. Here the CDR3 reads CASSSIQGDTEAFF. In nucleotides, the CDR3 is TGCGCCAGCAGCTCTATTCAAGGGGACACTGAAGCTTTCTTT.

This rearrangement joins TRBV19 to TRBJ1-2; D not certain. CDR1 is LNHDA, CDR2 SQIVND, per germline (reference sequence). Trimming shortened V by 3 bases and J by 2 bases, and 7 bases separated the two germline ends. CDR3 length equals 13 residues. The CDR3, as DNA: TGTGCCAGTAGTATTGAGGGAAACTATGGCTACACCTTC. Its protein is CASSIEGNYGYTF.

This clone was recorded once. The chain's CDR3 is CASSEGTGPEAFF. CDR3 sequence (DNA): TGTGCCAGCAGTGAAGGGACAGGGCCTGAAGCTTTCTTT. V is TRBV6-5 and J is TRBJ1-1; TRBD1 aligns across 9 bases. The CDR3 runs to 13 residues. After removal of 5 bases from V and 6 bases from J, the junction contained 4 bases not matched to a gene. CDR1 and CDR2 from the germline V gene are MNHEY and SVGAGI.

V is TRBV5-1 and J is TRBJ2-5; maybe TRBD2 (6 bases). Per the germline V gene, CDR1 is SGHRS and CDR2 is YFSETQ. Trimming removed 4 bases from V and 7 bases from J, with 11 bases in between. There are 12 residues in the CDR3. CDR3 in DNA: TGCGCCAGCAGCCAACTTAGCGGGACCCAGTACTTC. It is translated as CASSQLSGTQYF.

The chain combines TRBV4-1 with TRBJ2-3, with D uncertain. The V gene's germline CDR1 is MGHRA and CDR2 YSYEKL. CDR3 length: 16 residues. V lost 4 bases, J lost 1 base, and 15 bases lay in between. CDR3 sequence reads: CASSPKWTAGTDTQYF. The CDR3 nucleotides read TGCGCCAGCAGCCCCAAGTGGACGGCTGGCACAGATACGCAGTATTTT.

The CDR3 loop is CAISVRAGGSPYNEQFF. The CDR3 region has the DNA TGTGCCATCAGCGTCCGGGCGGGTGGGTCCCCCTACAATGAGCAGTTCTTC. The V call is TRBV10-3, the J call TRBJ2-1; D is possibly TRBD2 (5 bases). The CDR3 length is 17 residues. V lost 6 bases and J lost 2, with 20 bases in between. In germline, CDR1 is ENHRY, CDR2 SYGVKD.

This sequence joins TRBV9 and TRBJ2-2, with unresolved D. CDR1 and CDR2 from the germline V gene are SGDLS and YYNGEE. CDR3 length: 13 amino acids. V dropped 0 bases and J dropped 5 bases, with 5 bases sitting between them. The CDR3 bases are TGTGCCAGCAGCGTAGGGGGAACCGGGGAGCTGTTTTTT. Protein sequence: CASSVGGTGELFF.

The V gene is TRBV9, the J gene TRBJ2-3; perhaps TRBD1 as D (5 bases). CDR1 is SGDLS and CDR2 is YYNGEE in the germline V gene. With 0 bases removed from V and 2 bases from J, the gap between germline ends came to 7 bases. The CDR3 has 14 amino acids. CDR3 DNA sequence: TGTGCCAGCAGCGTAGAGGGGATCACAGATACGCAGTATTTT. Its protein product is CASSVEGITDTQYF.